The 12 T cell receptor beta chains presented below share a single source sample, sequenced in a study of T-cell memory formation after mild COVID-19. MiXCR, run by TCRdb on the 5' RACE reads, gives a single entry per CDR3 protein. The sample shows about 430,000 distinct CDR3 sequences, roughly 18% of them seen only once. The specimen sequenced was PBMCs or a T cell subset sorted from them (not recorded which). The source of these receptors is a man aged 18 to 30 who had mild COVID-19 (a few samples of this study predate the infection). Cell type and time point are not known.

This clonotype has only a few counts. CDR3 nucleotides: TGTGCCTGGAGTAAGGGCCTCGGGAGCACTGAAGCTTTCTTT. It is translated as CAWSKGLGSTEAFF. The chain joins TRBV30 to TRBJ1-1, with no clear D. Germline lookup yields CDR1 GTSNPN and CDR2 SVGIG (reference sequence). Trimming removed 2 bases at V and 4 bases at J, with 14 bases between. The CDR3 has 14 residues.

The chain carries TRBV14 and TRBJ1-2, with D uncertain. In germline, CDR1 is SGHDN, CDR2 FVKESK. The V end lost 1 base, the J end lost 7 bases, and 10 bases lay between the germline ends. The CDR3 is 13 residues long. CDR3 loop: CASSQGKVFGYTF. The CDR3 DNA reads TGTGCCAGCAGCCAAGGGAAAGTCTTTGGCTACACCTTC. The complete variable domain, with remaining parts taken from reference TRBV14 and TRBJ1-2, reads EAGVTQFPSHSVIEKGQTVTLRCDPISGHDNLYWYRRVMGKEIKFLLHFVKESKQDESGMPNNRFLAERTGGTYSTLKVQPAELEDSGVYFCASSQGKVFGYTFGSGTRLTVV.

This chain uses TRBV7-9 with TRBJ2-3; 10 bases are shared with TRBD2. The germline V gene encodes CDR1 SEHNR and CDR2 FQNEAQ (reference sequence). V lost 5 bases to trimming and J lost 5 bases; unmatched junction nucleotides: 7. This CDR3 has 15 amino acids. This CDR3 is CASSPSSGGGDTQYF. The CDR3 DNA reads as TGTGCCAGCAGCCCCTCTAGCGGGGGTGGAGATACGCAGTATTTT.

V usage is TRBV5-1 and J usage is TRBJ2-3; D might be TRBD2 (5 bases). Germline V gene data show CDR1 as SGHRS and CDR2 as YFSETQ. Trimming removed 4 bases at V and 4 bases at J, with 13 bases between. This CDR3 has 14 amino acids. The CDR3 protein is CASSPTGFPDTQYF. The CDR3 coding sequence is TGCGCCAGCAGCCCCACGGGGTTCCCAGATACGCAGTATTTT.

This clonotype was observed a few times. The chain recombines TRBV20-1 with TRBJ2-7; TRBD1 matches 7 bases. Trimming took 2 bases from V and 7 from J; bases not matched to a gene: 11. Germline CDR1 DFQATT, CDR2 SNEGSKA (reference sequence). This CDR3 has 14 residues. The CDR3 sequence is CSARPPDRVWEQYV. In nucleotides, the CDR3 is TGCAGTGCTAGACCCCCCGACAGGGTGTGGGAGCAGTACGTC.

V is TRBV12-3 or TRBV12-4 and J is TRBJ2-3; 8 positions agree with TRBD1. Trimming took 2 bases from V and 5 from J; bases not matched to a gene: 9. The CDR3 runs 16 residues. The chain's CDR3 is CASSLSGTGGGDTQYF. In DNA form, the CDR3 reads TGTGCCAGCAGTTTAAGTGGCACAGGGGGAGGAGATACGCAGTATTTT.

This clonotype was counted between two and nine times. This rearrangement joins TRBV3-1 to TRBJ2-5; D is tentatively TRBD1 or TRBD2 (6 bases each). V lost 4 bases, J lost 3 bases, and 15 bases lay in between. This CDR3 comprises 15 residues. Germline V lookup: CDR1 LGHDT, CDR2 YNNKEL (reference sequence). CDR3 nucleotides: TGTGCCAGCAGCCGGCGGGGAGCAGGGGAAGAGACCCAGTACTTC. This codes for CASSRRGAGEETQYF.

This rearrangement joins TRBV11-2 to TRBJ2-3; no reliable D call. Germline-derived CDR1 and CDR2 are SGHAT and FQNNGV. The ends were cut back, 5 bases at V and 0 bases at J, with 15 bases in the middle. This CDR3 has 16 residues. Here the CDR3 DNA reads TGTGCCAGCAGCACCTGGAGCGTGGGGAGCACAGATACGCAGTATTTT. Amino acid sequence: CASSTWSVGSTDTQYF.

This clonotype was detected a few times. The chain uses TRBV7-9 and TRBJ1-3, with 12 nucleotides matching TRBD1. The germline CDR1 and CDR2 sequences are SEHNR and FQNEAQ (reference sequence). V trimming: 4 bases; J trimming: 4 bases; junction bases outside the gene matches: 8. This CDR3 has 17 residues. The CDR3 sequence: CASSYRWDRGLGNTIYF. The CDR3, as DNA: TGTGCCAGCAGCTACCGATGGGACAGGGGGCTCGGAAACACCATATATTTT.

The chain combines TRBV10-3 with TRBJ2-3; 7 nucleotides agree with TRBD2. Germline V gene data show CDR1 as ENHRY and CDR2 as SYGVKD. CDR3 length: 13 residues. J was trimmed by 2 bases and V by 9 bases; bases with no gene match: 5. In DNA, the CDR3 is TGTGCCATATACCGGGACTACACAGATACGCAGTATTTT. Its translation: CAIYRDYTDTQYF.

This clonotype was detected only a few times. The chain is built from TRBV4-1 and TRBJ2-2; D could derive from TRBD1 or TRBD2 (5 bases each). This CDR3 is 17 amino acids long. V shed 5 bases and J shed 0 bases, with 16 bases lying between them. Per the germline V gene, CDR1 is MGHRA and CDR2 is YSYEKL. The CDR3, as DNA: TGCGCCAGCAGCTCTCCGAGTCGGGGCGCGAACACCGGGGAGCTGTTTTTT. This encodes CASSSPSRGANTGELFF.

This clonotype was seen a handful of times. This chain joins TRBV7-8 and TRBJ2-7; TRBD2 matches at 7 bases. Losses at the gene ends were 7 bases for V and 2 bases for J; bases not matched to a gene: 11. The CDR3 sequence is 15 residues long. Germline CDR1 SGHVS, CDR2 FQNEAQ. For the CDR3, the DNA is TGTGCCAGCATTGGGTTGGGACGGGGGGCCTACGAGCAGTACTTC. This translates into CASIGLGRGAYEQYF.